This TCR beta chain was captured by sequencing in a study of blood T cell repertoires in COVID-19. The trim removed 6 bases at V and 2 bases at J, leaving 13 bases unmatched. The CDR3 runs 19 residues. Per germline, CDR1 LNHDA and CDR2 SQIVND (reference sequence). Only in-frame clones appear in the TCRdb table, and some are missing; sequencing was by immunoSEQ multiplex PCR. The sample contains roughly 250,000 clones, roughly 87% of which appear only once. The chain links TRBV19 to TRBJ2-2; 12 bases align to TRBD2. The sequenced material came from peripheral blood. This clonotype was obtained from a man in his fifties or sixties who had recovered from COVID-19. CDR3 amino acids: CASRIRLAGALDNTGELFF. DNA for the CDR3: TGTGCCAGTAGAATTAGACTAGCGGGGGCCCTCGATAACACCGGGGAGCTGTTTTTT.